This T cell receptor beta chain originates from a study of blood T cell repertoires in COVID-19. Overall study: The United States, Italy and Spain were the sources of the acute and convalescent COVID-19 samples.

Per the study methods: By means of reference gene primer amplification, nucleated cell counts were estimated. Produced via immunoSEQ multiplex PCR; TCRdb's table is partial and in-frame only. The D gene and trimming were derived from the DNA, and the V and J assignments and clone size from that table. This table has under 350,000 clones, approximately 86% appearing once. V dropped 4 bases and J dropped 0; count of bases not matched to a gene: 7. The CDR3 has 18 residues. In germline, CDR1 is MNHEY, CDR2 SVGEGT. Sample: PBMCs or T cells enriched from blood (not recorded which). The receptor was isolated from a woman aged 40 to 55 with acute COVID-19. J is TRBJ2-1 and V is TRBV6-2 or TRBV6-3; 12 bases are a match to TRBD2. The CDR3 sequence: CASSSALAGGPSYNEQFF. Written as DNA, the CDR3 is TGTGCCAGCAGTTCGGCGCTAGCGGGAGGGCCCTCCTACAATGAGCAGTTCTTC.